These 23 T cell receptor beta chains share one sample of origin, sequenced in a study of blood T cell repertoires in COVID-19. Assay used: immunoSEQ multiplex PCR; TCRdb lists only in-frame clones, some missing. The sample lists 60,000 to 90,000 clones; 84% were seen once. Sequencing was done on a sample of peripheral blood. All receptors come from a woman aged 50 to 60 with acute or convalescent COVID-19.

The CDR3 DNA reads as TGTGCCAGCAGAAGGACTAGCGGGAACTGGGTCGATGAGCAGTTCTTC. Amino acid sequence: CASRRTSGNWVDEQFF. The chain links TRBV28 to TRBJ2-1; 12 nucleotides match TRBD2. The length of the CDR3 is 16 residues. V lost 6 bases and J lost 8; bases outside the gene matches: 11. Germline CDR1 reads MDHEN; CDR2 reads SYDVKM.

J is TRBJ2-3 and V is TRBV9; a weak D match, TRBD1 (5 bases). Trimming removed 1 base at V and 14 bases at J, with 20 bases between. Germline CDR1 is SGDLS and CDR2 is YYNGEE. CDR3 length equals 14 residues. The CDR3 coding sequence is TGTGCCAGCAGCGTAAACCCGGACATTTTACGCGCGTATTTT. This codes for CASSVNPDILRAYF. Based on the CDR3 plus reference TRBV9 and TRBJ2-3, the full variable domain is DSGVTQTPKHLITATGQRVTLRCSPRSGDLSVYWYQQSLDQGLQFLIQYYNGEERAKGNILERFSAQQFPDLHSELNLSSLELGDSALYFCASSVNPDILRAYFGPGTRLTVL.

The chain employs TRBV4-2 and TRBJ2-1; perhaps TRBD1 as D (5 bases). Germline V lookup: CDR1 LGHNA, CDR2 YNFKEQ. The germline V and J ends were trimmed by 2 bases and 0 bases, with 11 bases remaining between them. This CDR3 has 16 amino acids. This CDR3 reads CASSQLTALSYNEQFF. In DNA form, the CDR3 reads TGTGCCAGCAGCCAACTGACAGCTCTCTCCTACAATGAGCAGTTCTTC.

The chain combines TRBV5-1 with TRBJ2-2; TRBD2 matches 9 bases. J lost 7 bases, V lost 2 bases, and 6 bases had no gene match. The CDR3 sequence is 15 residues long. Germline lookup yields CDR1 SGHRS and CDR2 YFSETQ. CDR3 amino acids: CASSFGGLAGGELFF. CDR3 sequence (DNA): TGCGCCAGCAGCTTTGGGGGACTAGCTGGCGGGGAGCTGTTTTTT.

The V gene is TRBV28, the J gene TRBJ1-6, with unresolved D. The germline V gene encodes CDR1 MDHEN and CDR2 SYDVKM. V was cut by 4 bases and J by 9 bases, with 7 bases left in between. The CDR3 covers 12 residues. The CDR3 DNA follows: TGTGCCAGCAGTTATCCCTCTTCACCCCTCCACTTT. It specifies CASSYPSSPLHF.

The CDR3: CASSPTQLNTQYF. Written as DNA, the CDR3 is TGTGCCAGCAGCCCAACACAGCTCAATACGCAGTATTTT. This chain joins TRBV3-1 (or the pseudogene TRBV3-2) and TRBJ2-3, with D hard to call. Trimming removed 4 bases at V and 7 bases at J, with 12 bases between. Germline CDR1 and CDR2: LGHDT and YNNKEL (reference sequence). There are 13 residues in the CDR3.

CDR3 loop: CASSFAIDKFYNEQFF. As DNA, the CDR3 is TGTGCCAGCAGCTTCGCTATTGACAAGTTCTACAATGAGCAGTTCTTC. V is TRBV7-2 and J is TRBJ2-1; no clear D gene. The V gene's germline CDR1 is SGHTA and CDR2 FQGNSA. V was pared by 3 bases and J by 3 bases, with 15 bases between. The CDR3 loop spans 16 amino acids. The entire variable domain, with the rest obtained from reference TRBV7-2 and TRBJ2-1, is as follows: GAGVSQSPSNKVTEKGKDVELRCDPISGHTALYWYRQSLGQGLEFLIYFQGNSAPDKSGLPSDRFSAERTGGSVSTLTIQRTQQEDSAVYLCASSFAIDKFYNEQFFGPGTRLTVL.

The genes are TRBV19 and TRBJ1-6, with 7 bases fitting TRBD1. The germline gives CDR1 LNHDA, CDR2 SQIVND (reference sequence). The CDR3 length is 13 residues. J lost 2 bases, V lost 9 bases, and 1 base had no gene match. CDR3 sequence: CASGQAYNSPLHF. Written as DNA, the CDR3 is TGTGCCAGCGGACAGGCCTATAATTCACCCCTCCACTTT.

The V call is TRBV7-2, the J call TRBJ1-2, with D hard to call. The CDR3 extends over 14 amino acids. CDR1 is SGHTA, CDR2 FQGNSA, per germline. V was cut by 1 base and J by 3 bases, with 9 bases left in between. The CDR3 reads CASSLEPSDYGYTF. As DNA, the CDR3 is TGTGCCAGCAGCTTAGAACCCTCGGACTATGGCTACACCTTC.

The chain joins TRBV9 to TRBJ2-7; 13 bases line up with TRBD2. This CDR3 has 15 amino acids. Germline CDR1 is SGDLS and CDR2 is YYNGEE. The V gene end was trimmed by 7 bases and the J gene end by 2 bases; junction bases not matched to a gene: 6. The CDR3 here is CASGRTSGRTYEQYF. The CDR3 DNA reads TGTGCCAGCGGACGGACTAGCGGGAGAACCTACGAGCAGTACTTC.

This CDR3 is CATSGENSNQPQHF. The CDR3 nucleotides read TGTGCCACCAGTGGCGAGAATAGCAATCAGCCCCAGCATTTT. V and J are TRBV24-1 and TRBJ1-5; D gene ambiguous. The germline gives CDR1 KGHDR, CDR2 SFDVKD. V was clipped by 5 bases and J by 0 bases, with 7 bases between them. This CDR3 is built from 14 residues.

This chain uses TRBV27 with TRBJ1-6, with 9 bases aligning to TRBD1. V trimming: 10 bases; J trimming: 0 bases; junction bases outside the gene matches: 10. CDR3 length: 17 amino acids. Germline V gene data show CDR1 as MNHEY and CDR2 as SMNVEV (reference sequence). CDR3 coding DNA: TGTGCCACCAGGGAGACAGGGGGGAGCTCCTATAATTCACCCCTCCACTTT. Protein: CATRETGGSSYNSPLHF.

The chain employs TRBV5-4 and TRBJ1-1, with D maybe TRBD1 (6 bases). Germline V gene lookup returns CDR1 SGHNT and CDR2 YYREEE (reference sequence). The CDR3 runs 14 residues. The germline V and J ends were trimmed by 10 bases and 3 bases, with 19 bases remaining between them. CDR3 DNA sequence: TGTGCCTGGGAGACAGGACCGATAGACACTGAAGCTTTCTTT. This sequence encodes CAWETGPIDTEAFF.

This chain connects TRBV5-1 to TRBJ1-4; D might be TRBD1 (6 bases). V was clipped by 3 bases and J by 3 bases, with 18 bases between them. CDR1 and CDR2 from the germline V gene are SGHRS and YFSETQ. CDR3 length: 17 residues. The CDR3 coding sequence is TGCGCCAGCAGCTCACTTCCCTTGGACAGCCCTAATGAAAAACTGTTTTTT. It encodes CASSSLPLDSPNEKLFF. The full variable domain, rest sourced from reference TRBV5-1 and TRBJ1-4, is KAGVTQTPRYLIKTRGQQVTLSCSPISGHRSVSWYQQTPGQGLQFLFEYFSETQRNKGNFPGRFSGRQFSNSRSEMNVSTLELGDSALYLCASSSLPLDSPNEKLFFGSGTQLSVL.

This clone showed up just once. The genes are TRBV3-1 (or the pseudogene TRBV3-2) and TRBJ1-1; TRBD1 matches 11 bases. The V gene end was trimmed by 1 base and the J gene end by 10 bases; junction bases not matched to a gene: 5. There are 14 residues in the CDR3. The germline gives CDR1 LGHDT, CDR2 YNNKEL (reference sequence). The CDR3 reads CASSQVSGTGGAFF. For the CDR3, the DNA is TGTGCCAGCAGCCAAGTCTCCGGGACAGGGGGAGCTTTCTTT.

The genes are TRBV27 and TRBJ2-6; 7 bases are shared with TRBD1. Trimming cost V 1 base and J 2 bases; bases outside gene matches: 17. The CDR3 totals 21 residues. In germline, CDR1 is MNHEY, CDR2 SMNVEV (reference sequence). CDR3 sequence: CASSLYFRGMRGRAGANVLTF. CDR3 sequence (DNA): TGTGCCAGCAGTTTATATTTTAGGGGCATGAGGGGGCGAGCTGGGGCCAACGTCCTGACTTTC.

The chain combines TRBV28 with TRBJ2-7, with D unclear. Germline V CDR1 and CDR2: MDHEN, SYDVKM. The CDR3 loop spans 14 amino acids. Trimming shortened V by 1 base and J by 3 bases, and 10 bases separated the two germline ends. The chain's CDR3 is CASSLSNSHYEQYF. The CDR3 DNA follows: TGTGCCAGCAGTTTATCTAACAGCCACTACGAGCAGTACTTC.

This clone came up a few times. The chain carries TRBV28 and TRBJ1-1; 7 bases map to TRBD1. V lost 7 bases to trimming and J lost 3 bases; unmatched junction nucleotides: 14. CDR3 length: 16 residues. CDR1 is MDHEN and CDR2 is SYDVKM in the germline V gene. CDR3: CASTRAGARGDTEAFF. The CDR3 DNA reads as TGTGCCAGCACAAGGGCAGGGGCCAGGGGGGACACTGAAGCTTTCTTT.

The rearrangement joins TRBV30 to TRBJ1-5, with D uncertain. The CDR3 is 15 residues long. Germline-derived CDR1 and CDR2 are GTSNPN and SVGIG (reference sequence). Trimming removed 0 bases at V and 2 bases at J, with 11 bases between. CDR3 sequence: CAWSVPGIGNQPQHF. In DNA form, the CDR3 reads TGTGCCTGGAGTGTACCGGGAATTGGCAATCAGCCCCAGCATTTT.

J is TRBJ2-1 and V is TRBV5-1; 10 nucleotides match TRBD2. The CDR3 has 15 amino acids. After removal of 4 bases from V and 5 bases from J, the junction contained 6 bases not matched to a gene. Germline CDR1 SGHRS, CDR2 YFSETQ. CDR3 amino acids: CASSDVLAGNNEQFF. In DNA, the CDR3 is TGCGCCAGCAGCGATGTACTAGCGGGGAACAATGAGCAGTTCTTC. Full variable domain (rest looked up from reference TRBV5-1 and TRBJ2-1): KAGVTQTPRYLIKTRGQQVTLSCSPISGHRSVSWYQQTPGQGLQFLFEYFSETQRNKGNFPGRFSGRQFSNSRSEMNVSTLELGDSALYLCASSDVLAGNNEQFFGPGTRLTVL.

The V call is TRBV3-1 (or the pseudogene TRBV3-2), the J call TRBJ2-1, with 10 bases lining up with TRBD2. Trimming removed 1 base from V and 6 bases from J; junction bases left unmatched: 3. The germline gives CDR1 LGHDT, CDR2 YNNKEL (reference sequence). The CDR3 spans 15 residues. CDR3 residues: CASSQGLAGVNEQFF. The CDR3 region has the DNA TGTGCCAGCAGCCAAGGGCTAGCGGGGGTCAATGAGCAGTTCTTC.

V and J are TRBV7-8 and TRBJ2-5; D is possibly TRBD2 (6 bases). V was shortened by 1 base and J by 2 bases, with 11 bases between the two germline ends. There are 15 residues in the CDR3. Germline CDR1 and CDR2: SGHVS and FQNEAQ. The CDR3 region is CASSLVVGLQETQYF. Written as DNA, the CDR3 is TGTGCCAGCAGCTTAGTGGTGGGACTTCAAGAGACCCAGTACTTC. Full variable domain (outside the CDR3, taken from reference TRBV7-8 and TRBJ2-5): GAGVSQSPRYKVAKRGQDVALRCDPISGHVSLFWYQQALGQGPEFLTYFQNEAQLDKSGLPSDRFFAERPEGSVSTLKIQRTQQEDSAVYLCASSLVVGLQETQYFGPGTRLLVL.

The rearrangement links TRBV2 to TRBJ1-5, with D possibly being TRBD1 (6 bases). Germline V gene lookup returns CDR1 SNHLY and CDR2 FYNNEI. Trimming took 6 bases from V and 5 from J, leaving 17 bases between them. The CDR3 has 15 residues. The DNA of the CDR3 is TGTGCCAGCAGCCCAGGGGTTTCAGGAGATCAGCCCCAGCATTTT. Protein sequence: CASSPGVSGDQPQHF.